The present T cell receptor (beta chain) was sequenced within a study of blood T cells in healthy people across ages. Isolated PBMCs totaled at least 6 million in each sample. The table lists this clonotype with a few counts. Compared with germline, one end of the junction differs, possibly owing to a read error. Through a sample-barcoded 5' primer and a J-beta primer mix, a second PCR was run for roughly 7 to 12 cycles. Using its own MiXCR run on the 5' RACE reads, TCRdb lists one record per CDR3 protein. There are about 640,000 distinct CDR3 sequences in the sample; less than 35% occur only once, and 15% to 18% lies in the top ten. The CDR3 loop spans 15 amino acids. In germline, CDR1 is SGHRS, CDR2 YFSETQ.

Material: blood. The chain is built from TRBV5-1 and TRBJ2-1, with D possibly being TRBD2 (5 bases). This clonotype was sampled from a woman of 80 years or more in good health. The CDR3 here is CAGSLLGSSYNEQFF. For the CDR3, the DNA is TGCGCCGGCAGCTTGCTGGGGAGCTCCTACAATGAGCAGTTCTTC. Together with reference TRBV5-1 and TRBJ2-1, the CDR3 gives the full variable domain: KAGVTQTPRYLIKTRGQQVTLSCSPISGHRSVSWYQQTPGQGLQFLFEYFSETQRNKGNFPGRFSGRQFSNSRSEMNVSTLELGDSALYLCAGSLLGSSYNEQFFGPGTRLTVL.